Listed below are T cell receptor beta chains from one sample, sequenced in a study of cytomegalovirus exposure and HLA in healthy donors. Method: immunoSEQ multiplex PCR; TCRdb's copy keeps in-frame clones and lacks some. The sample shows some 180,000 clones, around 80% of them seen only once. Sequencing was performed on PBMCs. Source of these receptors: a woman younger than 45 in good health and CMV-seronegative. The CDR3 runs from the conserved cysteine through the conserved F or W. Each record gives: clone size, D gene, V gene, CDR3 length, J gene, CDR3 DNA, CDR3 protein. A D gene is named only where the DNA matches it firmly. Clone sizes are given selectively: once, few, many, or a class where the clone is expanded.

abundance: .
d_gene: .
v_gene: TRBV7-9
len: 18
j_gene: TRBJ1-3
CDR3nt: TGTGCCAGCAGCTTCCCGGCAACGGGGGGCAGCTGGGGAAACACCATATATTTT
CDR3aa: CASSFPATGGSWGNTIYF

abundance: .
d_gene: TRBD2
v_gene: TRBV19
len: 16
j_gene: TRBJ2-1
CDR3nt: TGTGCCAGTAGTTCCCCCCTAGCGGGGGATTACAATGAGCAGTTCTTC
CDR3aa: CASSSPLAGDYNEQFF

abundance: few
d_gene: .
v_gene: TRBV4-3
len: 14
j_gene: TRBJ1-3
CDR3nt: TGCGCCAGCAGCCAAGGACACCTTCGAAACACCATATATTTT
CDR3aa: CASSQGHLRNTIYF

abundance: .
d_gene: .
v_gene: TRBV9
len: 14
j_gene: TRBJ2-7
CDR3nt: TGTGCCAGCAGCGTGGATGGGGCAAGCTACGAGCAGTACTTC
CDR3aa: CASSVDGASYEQYF

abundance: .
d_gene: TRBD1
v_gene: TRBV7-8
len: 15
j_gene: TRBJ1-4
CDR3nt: TGTGCCAGCAGCTACCGGGACAGAGATAATGAAAAACTGTTTTTT
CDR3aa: CASSYRDRDNEKLFF

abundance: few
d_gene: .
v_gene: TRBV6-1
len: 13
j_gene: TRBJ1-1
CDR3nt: TGTGCCAGCAGTAAGGAGGGAGGCACTGAAGCTTTCTTT
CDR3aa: CASSKEGGTEAFF

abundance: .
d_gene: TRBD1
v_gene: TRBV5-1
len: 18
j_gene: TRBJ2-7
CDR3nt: TGCGCCAGCAGCTTTGACAGGGGGTCTGCCGCGGGGCACTACGAGCAGTACTTC
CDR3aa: CASSFDRGSAAGHYEQYF

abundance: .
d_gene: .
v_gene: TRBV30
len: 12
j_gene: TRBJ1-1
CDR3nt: TGTGCCGTCTACAGGGATGAGACTGAAGCTTTCTTT
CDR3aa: CAVYRDETEAFF

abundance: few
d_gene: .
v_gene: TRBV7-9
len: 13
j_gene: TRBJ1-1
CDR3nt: TGTGCCAGCAGCCCCCCAGGTGGGTCTAACCCCCTCTTT
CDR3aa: CASSPPGGSNPLF

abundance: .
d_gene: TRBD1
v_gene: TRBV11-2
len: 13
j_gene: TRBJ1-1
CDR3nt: TGTGCCAGCAGCTTAAAAGGGGGCGTCGAAGCTTTCTTT
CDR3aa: CASSLKGGVEAFF

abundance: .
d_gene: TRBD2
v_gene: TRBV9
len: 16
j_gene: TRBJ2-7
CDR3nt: TGTGCCAGCAGCGTAGACCCCTCAGCGGGGGGCGGCGAGCAGTACTTC
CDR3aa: CASSVDPSAGGGEQYF

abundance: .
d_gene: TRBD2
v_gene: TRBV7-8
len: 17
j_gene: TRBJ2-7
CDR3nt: TGTGCCAGCAGCCAACATACATCTAGCGGGGGGAGGTACGAGCAGTACTTC
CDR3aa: CASSQHTSSGGRYEQYF

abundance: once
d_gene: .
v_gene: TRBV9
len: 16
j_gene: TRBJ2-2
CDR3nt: TGTGCCAGCAGCTTCGCTAGTATTTTGAACACCGGGGAGCTGTTTTTT
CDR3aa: CASSFASILNTGELFF

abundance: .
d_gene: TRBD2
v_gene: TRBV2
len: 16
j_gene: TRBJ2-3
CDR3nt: TGTGCCAGCAGTGAAGCGGTGGCGGGGGGCCCAGATACGCAGTATTTT
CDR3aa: CASSEAVAGGPDTQYF

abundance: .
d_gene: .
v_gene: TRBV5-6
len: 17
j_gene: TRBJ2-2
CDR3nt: TGTGCCAGCAGCTTGGGGAACTGGGGGCGCTACACCGGGGAGCTGTTTTTT
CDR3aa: CASSLGNWGRYTGELFF

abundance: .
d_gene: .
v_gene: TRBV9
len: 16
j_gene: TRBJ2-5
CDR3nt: TGTGCCAGCAGCGTAGCCCCAGGGGCGCGGGAGGAGACCCAGTACTTC
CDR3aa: CASSVAPGAREETQYF

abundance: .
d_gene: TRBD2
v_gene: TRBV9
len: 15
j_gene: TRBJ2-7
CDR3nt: TGTGCCAGCAGCGTAGGCCCAGCGGGGGGGCCCGAGCAGTACTTC
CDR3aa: CASSVGPAGGPEQYF

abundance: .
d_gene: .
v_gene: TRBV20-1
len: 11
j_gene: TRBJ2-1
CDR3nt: TGCAGTGCTAGCGTTGTCAATGAGCAGTTCTTC
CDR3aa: CSASVVNEQFF

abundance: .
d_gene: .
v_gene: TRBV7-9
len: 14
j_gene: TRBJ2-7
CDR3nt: TGTGCCAGCAGCTTAGACCCGGGCCGAGGGGAGCAGTACTTC
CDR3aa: CASSLDPGRGEQYF

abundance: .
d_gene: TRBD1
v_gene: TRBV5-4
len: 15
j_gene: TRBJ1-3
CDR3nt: TGTGCCAGCAGCGCCGCAGGGGGCTCTGGAAACACCATATATTTT
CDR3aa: CASSAAGGSGNTIYF

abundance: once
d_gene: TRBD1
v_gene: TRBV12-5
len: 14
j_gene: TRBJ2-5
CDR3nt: TGTGCTAGTGGGCGACAGGGCTTACGGGAGACCCAGTACTTC
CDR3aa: CASGRQGLRETQYF

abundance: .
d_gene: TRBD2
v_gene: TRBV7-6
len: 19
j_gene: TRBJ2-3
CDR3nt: TGTGCCAGCAGCACCCGGGGAGTAGCGGGGGGCCCTAGCACAGATACGCAGTATTTT
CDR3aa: CASSTRGVAGGPSTDTQYF

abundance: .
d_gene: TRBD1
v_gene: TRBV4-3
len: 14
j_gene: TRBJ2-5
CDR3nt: TGCGCCAGCAGCCAAGAGACAGGGTTAGAGACCCAGTACTTC
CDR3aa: CASSQETGLETQYF

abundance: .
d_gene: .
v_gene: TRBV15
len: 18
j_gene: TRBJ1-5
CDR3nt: TGTGCCACCAGCGACCCGGGACTGCAATCAGTGTTAGGTGAGCCCCAGCATTTT
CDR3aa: CATSDPGLQSVLGEPQHF

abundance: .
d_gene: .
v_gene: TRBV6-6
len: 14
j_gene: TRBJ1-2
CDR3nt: TGTGCCAGCAGTTACGGGGCGCTGAACTATGGCTACACCTTC
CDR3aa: CASSYGALNYGYTF

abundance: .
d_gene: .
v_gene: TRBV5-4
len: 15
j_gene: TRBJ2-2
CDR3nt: TGTGCCAGCAGCTTTCCAGGGACGAACACCGGGGAGCTGTTTTTT
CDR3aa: CASSFPGTNTGELFF